This TCR beta chain was documented in a study of blood T cell repertoires in COVID-19. Background on the study: Italy, Spain and the United States were the sources of the convalescent and acute COVID-19 samples. In each case, the material was cDNA or gDNA derived from T cells, B-cell-depleted T cells, or PBMCs.

Deletions cut 0 bases from V and 5 bases from J, with 19 bases between. This CDR3 contains 17 residues. In germline, CDR1 is LGHDT, CDR2 YNNKEL (reference sequence). How the authors handled the data: It was from reference gene primer amplification that nucleated cell counts were estimated. Data came from immunoSEQ multiplex PCR; TCRdb stores just in-frame clones and leaves some out. The V and J calls and clone size come from that table; D and trimming were worked out from the DNA. The sample contains roughly 79,000 clones, over 80% of which appear only once. The chain has TRBV3-1 (or the pseudogene TRBV3-2) and TRBJ1-1; D not certain. The source of this sequence is a man aged 55 to 70 with active or convalescent COVID-19. The sample comprised peripheral blood. Here the CDR3 DNA reads TGTGCCAGCAGCCAAGACTCGATACGCGACGGCGGAACTGAAGCTTTCTTT. Protein sequence: CASSQDSIRDGGTEAFF.